This TCR beta chain derives from a study of CD8+ T cells in alopecia areata. This CDR3 spans 17 amino acids. From germline, CDR1 is SQVTM and CDR2 ANQGSEA. Trimming pared 2 bases from V and 5 bases from J, leaving 24 bases between. cDNA prepared by RNA extraction and subsequent reverse transcription served as the template for sequencing. TCRdb's copy holds only in-frame clones and misses some; the assay was immunoSEQ multiplex PCR. The data hold over 150,000 clones, with roughly three fifths observed a single time. The chain recombines TRBV29-1 with TRBJ2-5; D tentatively fits TRBD1 or TRBD2 (7 bases each). The sequence was collected from a human donor in good health. Sequencing was done on a sample of CD8+ T cells sorted from blood. In DNA form, the CDR3 reads TGCAGCGTTGAATCAGCGGGACAGTGGGTTTCTACGGAGACCCAGTACTTC. It specifies CSVESAGQWVSTETQYF.